The clone carrying this TCR beta chain was counted a few times. TCRdb's copy holds only in-frame clones and misses some; the assay was immunoSEQ multiplex PCR. The sample contains about 150,000 clones, over 90% of which appear only once. The entry originates in a study of control samples from healthy donors and cancer patients. This receptor was identified in a man aged 45-65 years in good health. The source material was blood.

The CDR3 is CAISEMAGPNTGELFF. The DNA for the CDR3 is TGTGCCATCAGTGAGATGGCAGGGCCGAACACCGGGGAGCTGTTTTTT. The chain uses TRBV10-3 and TRBJ2-2; TRBD1 might be the D (5 bases). The CDR3 sequence is 16 residues long. Germline CDR1 is ENHRY and CDR2 is SYGVKD. The V and J ends lost 2 bases and 0 bases respectively, with 10 bases between them.